This record looks at one T cell receptor beta chain sequence and its context. What this receptor recognizes is not known. Per-base qualities were not stored, and no clone one base away is much larger. Whole blood was collected in K2EDTA tubes by collaborating institutions according to the institutions' own protocols. For TCRbeta analysis, collaborators shipped samples as frozen whole blood, isolated PBMCs, or DNA extracted from either of those sample types. TCRbeta CDR3 regions were amplified from genomic DNA by means of the immunoSEQ Assay, a bias-controlled multiplex PCR. Per the original workflow: The number of nucleated cells in each sample was estimated from the amplification of reference gene primers within the assay. To quantify the absolute abundance of each unique TCRbeta CDR3 rearrangement, sequence reads were collapsed and filtered. For each sample, productive Simpson clonality was calculated by taking the square root of Simpson's diversity index across productive rearrangements. Sourced from immuneACCESS, this table was stored by TCRdb with only in-frame sequences that have V and J called. A share of the clones is absent; for the studies checked, an unresolved V gene accounts for under half, and the remainder has no known explanation. V and J calls and clone size are those listed in that table; D and trimming were worked out from the DNA. For this sample there are 85,000 to 100,000 clones; 90% appear just once. The ten largest clones add up to 1.5% to 2% of the sample.

The data are from a study of blood T cell repertoires in COVID-19 (TCRdb year 2020). Study-level background: The collaborator samples originated in the United States, Italy and Spain and spanned the acute and convalescent phases of COVID-19. The material from the prospective study consisted of cDNA or gDNA derived from T cells, B-cell-depleted T cells, or PBMCs. Subjects who had been exposed to COVID-19, were actively infected with it, or had recovered from it provided the deeply sampled blood TCRbeta repertoires that made up the dataset. The repertoires were made available in a free public database intended to serve as a resource for research on the immune response to SARS-CoV-2. The samples were drawn from the first 160 participants of the ongoing ImmuneRACE study and from 1,254 subjects provided by 6 global collaborators. The sample metadata nearly always contained a de-identified subject ID, COVID-19 status, age in years and sex. HLA class I and class II types, where available, came from metadata supplied by the sample provider rather than from assay-based typing. The investigation overall reported the following: The quantity of clinical and demographic metadata differed by source and by participant and was supplied without curation.

The CDR3 spans 17 residues, from the cysteine through the phenylalanine. The CDR3 DNA has 51 bases and is translated from base 1. V is cut back by 0 bases and J by 1 base, with 5 bases in the junction unmatched. Looking up the germline V gene yields CDR1 SGHVS and CDR2 FNYEAQ. The sequencing sample was made of peripheral blood. The rearranged chain carries TRBV7-6 and TRBJ2-2, with 7 bases in between that match TRBD1. This sequence originates from a man aged 55-75 years with acute or convalescent COVID-19. The CDR3 protein is CASSLAPGQLNTGELFF. The nucleotide sequence reads as follows: TGTGCCAGCAGCTTAGCACCGGGACAGCTGAACACCGGGGAGCTGTTTTTT. Here the CDR3 is joined to the reference TRBV7-6 and TRBJ2-2 genes, and the full variable domain is: GAGVSQSPRYKVTKRGQDVALRCDPISGHVSLYWYRQALGQGPEFLTYFNYEAQQDKSGLPNDRFSAERPEGSISTLTIQRTEQRDSAMYRCASSLAPGQLNTGELFFGEGSRLTVL.